The clone carrying this TCR beta chain showed up many times. Its antigen is currently unknown. TCRdb re-analysed the 5' RACE reads in MiXCR, keeping a single row per CDR3 protein. The repertoire holds nearly 350,000 distinct CDR3 sequences, around 8.1% seen once, with 17% in the top ten. This entry comes from a study of T cells after yellow fever vaccination. The study's findings and limits: Post-booster reappearance was seen for most primary-vaccination clones (about 96% CD4, around 88% CD8). Weaker overall, the secondary response nonetheless peaked faster (day 5 versus 15).

There are 13 residues in the CDR3. Germline V CDR1 and CDR2: DFQATT, SNEGSKA (reference sequence). Trimming at V came to 5 bases and at J to 2 bases, leaving 3 bases not matched to a gene. This clonotype was sampled from a man in his late teens or twenties who received the YFV17D yellow fever vaccine. J is TRBJ2-5 and V is TRBV20-1; 9 bases map to TRBD2. The sample consisted of PBMCs, taken 45 days after the first yellow fever vaccination. Here the CDR3 reads CSAGLAWQETQYF. In DNA form, the CDR3 reads TGCAGTGCTGGACTAGCGTGGCAAGAGACCCAGTACTTC.